The T cell receptor (beta chain) described here comes from a study of OX40 agonist ivuxolimab in advanced cancers. Across the study: With ivuxolimab, an agonistic anti-OX40 (CD134) antibody, patients were treated. Patients were 65% to 85% male with ages about 23 to 79, mean about 65. Study-wide points: Partial responders receiving 0.1-3.0 mg/kg showed among the lowest clonal expansion. Expanded peripheral T-cell antigen specificity went undetermined.

Assay used: immunoSEQ multiplex PCR; TCRdb lists only in-frame clones, some missing. The sample consists of about 49,000 clones, approximately 75% of them appearing once. This clone turned up a few times. The antigen remains unidentified. Germline V lookup: CDR1 MDHEN, CDR2 SYDVKM. Between the trimmed V and J ends, which lost 4 bases and 9 bases, there was a span of 13 bases. The CDR3 extends over 13 amino acids. The TCR originated in an adult with an advanced solid tumor such as melanoma, head and neck, liver or kidney cancer. The sample was CD4+ or CD8+ T cells sorted from blood, taken in a trial of the OX40 agonist ivuxolimab. V usage is TRBV28 and J usage is TRBJ1-5, with no clear D. CDR3: CASSWRASGPQHF. CDR3 in DNA: TGTGCCAGCAGTTGGAGGGCCTCCGGGCCCCAGCATTTT. The variable domain in full, completed from reference TRBV28 and TRBJ1-5, reads DVKVTQSSRYLVKRTGEKVFLECVQDMDHENMFWYRQDPGLGLRLIYFSYDVKMKEKGDIPEGYSVSREKKERFSLILESASTNQTSMYLCASSWRASGPQHFGDGTRLSIL.